This T cell receptor beta chain was found in a study of Ad26.COV2.S vaccination and SARS-CoV-2 variants. The CDR3 has 15 amino acids. Per the germline V gene, CDR1 is WSHSY and CDR2 is SAAADI. V lost 0 bases to trimming and J lost 4 bases; unmatched junction nucleotides: 0. Assay used: immunoSEQ multiplex PCR; TCRdb lists only in-frame clones, some missing. The table lists 450,000 to 550,000 clones, nearly 90% of them singletons. Treatment reported: 19 received Ad26.COV2.S at low or high dose, single or two shots; roughly five received placebo; per-sample allocation not given. Sampling took place 63 days after the first vaccine or placebo injection.

The sequence derives from a person aged 18-65 years who received the Ad26.COV2.S COVID-19 vaccine or a placebo. The chain uses TRBV10-2 and TRBJ2-2; 9 bases align to TRBD2. Sequences were derived from peripheral blood, sampled in a trial of Ad26.COV2.S vaccine versus placebo. CDR3 bases: TGCGCCAGCAGTGAGTCAGCGGGGGGCACCGGGGAGCTGTTTTTT. Its protein is CASSESAGGTGELFF.